The T cell receptor beta chain under discussion was sequenced for a study of response to subunit inactivated influenza vaccine. The V segment lost 5 bases and the J segment 6 bases; nucleotides outside the gene matches: 4. This CDR3 is built from 13 residues. The V gene's germline CDR1 is MNHNY and CDR2 SVGAGI (reference sequence). Via MiXCR, TCRdb re-called the RT-PCR reads, giving one row per CDR3 protein. The table lists around 600,000 distinct CDR3 sequences, about 10% of them singletons, with approximately 10% in the top ten. These data are also associated with another study on T cells expressing NK-cell markers. From that paper: TCR beta libraries carry UMIs added by 5'RACE template switching. Obtained from sorted CD3+CD56+NKG2C+, CD3+CD56+NKG2C- and CD3+CD56-NKG2C+ T cells were the TCR beta repertoires. Also leading the CD3+CD56-NKG2C+ fraction in several donors were these clonotypes. The study did not resolve the HCMV specificity of expanded NKG2C+ T cell clones.

This specimen was PBMCs from blood, taken on the day of vaccination. This chain uses TRBV6-6 with TRBJ2-5; 9 bases line up with TRBD1. The clonotype comes from a man aged 45-65 years who received an inactivated influenza vaccine. The CDR3, as DNA: TGTGCCAGCAGTACAGGGGGCGAAAAGACCCAGTACTTC. Its protein is CASSTGGEKTQYF.